What follows is one TCR beta chain and its context. CDR3 length: 15 amino acids. Trimming left V 7 bases short and J 4 bases short, with 20 bases between. The germline gives CDR1 SGHRS, CDR2 YFSETQ. An assay was performed, and its level was deep. Only in-frame clones appear in the TCRdb table, and some are missing; sequencing was by immunoSEQ multiplex PCR. The sample lists 950,000 to 1,200,000 clones, 70% to 85% occurring once. The sample belongs to a study of shared clonotypes between healthy human individuals. Study summary: The donors, two women and a few men, were aged 18 to 49. Used for every donor were three CD4 naive, three CD4 memory, two CD8 naive and one CD8 memory plate.

The specimen was memory CD4+ T cells from PBMCs. Regarding subset: CD45RA-negative fraction. This sequence was found in a young man in good health. Some clones in this sample may be carry-over from other donors' samples. This sequence joins TRBV5-1 and TRBJ1-2, with D possibly being TRBD1 (6 bases). The CDR3 loop reads CASYPLLDSPYGYTF. In nucleotides, the CDR3 is TGCGCCAGCTACCCGCTTTTGGACAGCCCCTATGGCTACACCTTC.